This note documents a single T cell receptor (beta chain) sequence. This entry comes from a study of blood T cell repertoires in COVID-19. Study summary: COVID-19 samples collected from the United States, Italy and Spain covered acute and convalescent phases. PBMCs, B-cell-depleted T cells, or T cells were the source of the cDNA or gDNA that made up the material.

Under the authors' procedure: It was from reference gene primer amplification that nucleated cell counts were estimated. The method was immunoSEQ multiplex PCR; TCRdb's version includes in-frame clones alone and lacks a portion of them. D and trimming were read from the DNA, whereas the V and J calls and clone size are those reported in that table. The table lists some 180,000 clones, less than 85% of them singletons. This CDR3 region has 16 residues. V was pared by 1 base and J by 6 bases, with 11 bases of the junction left unmatched. CDR1 and CDR2 from the germline V gene are MDHEN and SYDVKM. Sequencing used peripheral blood. The V and J genes are TRBV28 and TRBJ1-2; the match to TRBD1 covers 7 bases. The receptor was derived from a man aged 50-59 years who had recovered from COVID-19. CDR3 loop: CASSLYPLTGSDGYTF. For the CDR3, the DNA is TGTGCCAGCAGTTTATACCCCCTGACAGGGTCCGATGGCTACACCTTC.